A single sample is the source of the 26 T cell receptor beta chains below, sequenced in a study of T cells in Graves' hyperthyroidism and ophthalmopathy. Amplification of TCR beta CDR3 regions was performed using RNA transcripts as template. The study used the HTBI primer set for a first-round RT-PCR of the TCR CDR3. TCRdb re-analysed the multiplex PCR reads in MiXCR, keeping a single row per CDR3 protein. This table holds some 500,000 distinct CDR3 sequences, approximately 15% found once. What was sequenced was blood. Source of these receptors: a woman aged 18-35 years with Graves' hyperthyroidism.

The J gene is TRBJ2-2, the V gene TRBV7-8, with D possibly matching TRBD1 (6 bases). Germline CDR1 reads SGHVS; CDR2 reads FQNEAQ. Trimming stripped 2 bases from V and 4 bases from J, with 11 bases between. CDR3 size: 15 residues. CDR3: CASSLNRVLTGELFF. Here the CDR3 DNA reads TGTGCCAGCAGCTTAAACAGGGTCCTCACCGGGGAGCTGTTTTTT.

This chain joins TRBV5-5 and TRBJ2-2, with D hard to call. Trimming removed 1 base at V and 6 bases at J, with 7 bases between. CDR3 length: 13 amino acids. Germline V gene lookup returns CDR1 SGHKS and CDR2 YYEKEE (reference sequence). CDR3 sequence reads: CASSLRIAGELFF. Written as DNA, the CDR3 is TGTGCCAGCAGCTTGAGGATTGCCGGGGAGCTGTTTTTT.

The CDR3 sequence is CASSYLAGERNEQFF. The CDR3 nucleotides read TGTGCCAGCAGTTATCTAGCGGGAGAGCGCAATGAGCAGTTCTTC. This rearrangement joins TRBV6-6 to TRBJ2-1; 10 bases agree with TRBD2. This CDR3 contains 15 residues. V trimming: 3 bases; J trimming: 6 bases; junction bases outside the gene matches: 5. Germline V lookup: CDR1 MNHNY, CDR2 SVGAGI (reference sequence).

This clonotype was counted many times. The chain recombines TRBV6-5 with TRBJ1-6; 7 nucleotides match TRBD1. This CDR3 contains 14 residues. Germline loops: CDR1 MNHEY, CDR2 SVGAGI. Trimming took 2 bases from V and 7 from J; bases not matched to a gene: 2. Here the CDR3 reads CASSYNRGNSPLHF. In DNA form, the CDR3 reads TGTGCCAGCAGTTACAACAGGGGCAATTCACCCCTCCACTTT.

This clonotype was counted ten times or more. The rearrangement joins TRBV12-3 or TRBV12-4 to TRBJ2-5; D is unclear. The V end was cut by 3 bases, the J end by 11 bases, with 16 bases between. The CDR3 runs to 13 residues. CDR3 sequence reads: CASSLDRWAQQYF. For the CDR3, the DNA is TGTGCCAGCAGTTTGGACCGTTGGGCCCAACAGTACTTC.

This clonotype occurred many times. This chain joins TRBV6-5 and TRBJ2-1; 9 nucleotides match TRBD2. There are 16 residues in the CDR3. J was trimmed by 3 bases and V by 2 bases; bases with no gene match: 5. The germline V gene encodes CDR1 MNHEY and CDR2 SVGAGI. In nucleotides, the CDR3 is TGTGCCAGCAGTTACGTAGGGACTAGCAGCTACAATGAGCAGTTCTTC. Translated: CASSYVGTSSYNEQFF.

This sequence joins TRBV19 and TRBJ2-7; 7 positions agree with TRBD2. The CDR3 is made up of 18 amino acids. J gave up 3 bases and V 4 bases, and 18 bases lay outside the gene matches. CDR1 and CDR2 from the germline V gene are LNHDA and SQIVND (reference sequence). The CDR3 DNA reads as TGTGCCAGTAGTACCGACCGGGACCTCACTAGCGTCGGCTACGAGCAGTACTTC. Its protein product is CASSTDRDLTSVGYEQYF.

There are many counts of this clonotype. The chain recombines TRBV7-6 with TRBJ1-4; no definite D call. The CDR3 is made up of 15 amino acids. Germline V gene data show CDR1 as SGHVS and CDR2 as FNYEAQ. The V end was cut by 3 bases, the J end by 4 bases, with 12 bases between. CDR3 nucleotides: TGTGCCAGCAGCTTGGACTCAGTCGGTAATGAAAAACTGTTTTTT. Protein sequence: CASSLDSVGNEKLFF. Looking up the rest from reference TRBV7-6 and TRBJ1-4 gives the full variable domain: GAGVSQSPRYKVTKRGQDVALRCDPISGHVSLYWYRQALGQGPEFLTYFNYEAQQDKSGLPNDRFSAERPEGSISTLTIQRTEQRDSAMYRCASSLDSVGNEKLFFGSGTQLSVL.

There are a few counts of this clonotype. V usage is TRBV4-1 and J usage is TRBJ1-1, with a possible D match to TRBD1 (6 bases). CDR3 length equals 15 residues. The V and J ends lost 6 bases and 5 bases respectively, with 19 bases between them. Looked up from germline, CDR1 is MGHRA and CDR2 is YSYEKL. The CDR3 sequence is CASRNGGAPATEAFF. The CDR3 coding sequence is TGCGCCAGCAGAAATGGGGGGGCACCCGCTACTGAAGCTTTCTTT.

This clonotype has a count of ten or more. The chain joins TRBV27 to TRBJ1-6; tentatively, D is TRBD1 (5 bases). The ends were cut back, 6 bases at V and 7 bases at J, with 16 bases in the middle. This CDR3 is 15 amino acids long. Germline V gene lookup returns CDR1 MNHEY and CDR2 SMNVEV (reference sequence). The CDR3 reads CASSLRSGVNSPLHF. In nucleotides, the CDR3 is TGTGCCAGCAGCCTCCGCTCGGGGGTCAATTCACCCCTCCACTTT.

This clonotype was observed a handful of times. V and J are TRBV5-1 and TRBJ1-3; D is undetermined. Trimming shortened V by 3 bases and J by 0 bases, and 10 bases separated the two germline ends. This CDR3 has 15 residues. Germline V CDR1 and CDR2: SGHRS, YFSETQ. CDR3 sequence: CASSSRPDSGNTIYF. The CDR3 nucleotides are TGCGCCAGCAGCTCGCGTCCTGACTCTGGAAACACCATATATTTT.

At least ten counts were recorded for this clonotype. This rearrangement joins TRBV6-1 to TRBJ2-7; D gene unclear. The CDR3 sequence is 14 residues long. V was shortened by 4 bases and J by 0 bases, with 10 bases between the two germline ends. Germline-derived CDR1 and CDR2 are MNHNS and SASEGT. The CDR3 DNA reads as TGTGCCAGCAGTGCCGAACGGAGCTCCTACGAGCAGTACTTC. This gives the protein CASSAERSSYEQYF.

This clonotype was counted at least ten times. Here the CDR3 reads CASSLEGLAESYEQYF. The CDR3 nucleotides read TGCGCCAGCAGCTTAGAGGGACTAGCGGAAAGCTACGAGCAGTACTTC. The chain carries TRBV5-1 and TRBJ2-7; 11 bases align to TRBD2. Germline CDR1 and CDR2: SGHRS and YFSETQ. The CDR3 has 16 amino acids. J gave up 3 bases and V 2 bases, and 7 bases lay outside the gene matches.

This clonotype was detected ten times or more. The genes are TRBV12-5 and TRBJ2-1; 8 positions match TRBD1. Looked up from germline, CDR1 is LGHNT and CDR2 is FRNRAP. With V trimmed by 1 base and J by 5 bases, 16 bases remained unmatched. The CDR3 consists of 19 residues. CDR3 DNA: TGTGCTAGTGGTTTGGCCAGGACAGGGACCCTATCAGCGAACAATGAGCAGTTCTTC. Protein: CASGLARTGTLSANNEQFF.

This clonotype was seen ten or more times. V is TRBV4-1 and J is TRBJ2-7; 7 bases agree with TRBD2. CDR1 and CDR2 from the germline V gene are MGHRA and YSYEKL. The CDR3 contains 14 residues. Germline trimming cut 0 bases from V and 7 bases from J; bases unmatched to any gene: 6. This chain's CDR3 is CASSQEFPAGEQYF. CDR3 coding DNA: TGCGCCAGCAGCCAAGAGTTCCCAGCGGGGGAGCAGTACTTC.

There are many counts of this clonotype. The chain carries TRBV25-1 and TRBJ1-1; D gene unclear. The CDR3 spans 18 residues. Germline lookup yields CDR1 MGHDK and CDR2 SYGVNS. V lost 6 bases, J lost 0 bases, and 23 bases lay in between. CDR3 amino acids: CASSPFGEFYEMNTEAFF. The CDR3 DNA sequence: TGTGCCAGCAGCCCCTTCGGGGAGTTCTATGAAATGAACACTGAAGCTTTCTTT.

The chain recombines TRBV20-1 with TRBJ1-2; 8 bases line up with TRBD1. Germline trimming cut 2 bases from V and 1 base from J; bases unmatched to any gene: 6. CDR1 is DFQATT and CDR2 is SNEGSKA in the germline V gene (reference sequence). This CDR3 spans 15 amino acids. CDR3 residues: CSARNRGYINYGYTF. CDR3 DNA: TGCAGTGCTAGAAACAGGGGGTATATTAACTATGGCTACACCTTC.

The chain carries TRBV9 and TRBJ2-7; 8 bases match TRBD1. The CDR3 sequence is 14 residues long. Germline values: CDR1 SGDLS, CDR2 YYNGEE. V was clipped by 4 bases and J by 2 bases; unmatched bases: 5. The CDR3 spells CASSITGQAYEQYF. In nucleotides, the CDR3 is TGTGCCAGCAGCATTACGGGACAGGCCTACGAGCAGTACTTC.

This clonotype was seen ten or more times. The CDR3 protein is CASSSPTGKYTEAFF. DNA for the CDR3: TGTGCCAGCAGCTCCCCGACAGGGAAATACACTGAAGCTTTCTTT. The chain has TRBV7-9 and TRBJ1-1; 7 bases match TRBD1. The germline V gene has CDR1 SEHNR and CDR2 FQNEAQ (reference sequence). The junction had 8 bases not matched to a gene; V was cut back by 4 bases and J by 3 bases. This CDR3 has 15 amino acids.

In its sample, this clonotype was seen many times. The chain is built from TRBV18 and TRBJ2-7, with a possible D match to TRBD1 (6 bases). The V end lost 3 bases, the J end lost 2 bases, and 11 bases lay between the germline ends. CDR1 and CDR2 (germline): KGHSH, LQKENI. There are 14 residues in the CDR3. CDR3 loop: CASSPGTTTYEQYF. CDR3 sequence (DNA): TGTGCCAGCTCACCGGGGACAACAACCTACGAGCAGTACTTC.

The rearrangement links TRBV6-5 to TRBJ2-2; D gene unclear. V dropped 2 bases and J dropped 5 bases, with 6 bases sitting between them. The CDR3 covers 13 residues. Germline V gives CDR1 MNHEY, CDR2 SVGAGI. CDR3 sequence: CASSYLGTGELFF. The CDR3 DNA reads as TGTGCCAGCAGTTACCTCGGTACCGGGGAGCTGTTTTTT.

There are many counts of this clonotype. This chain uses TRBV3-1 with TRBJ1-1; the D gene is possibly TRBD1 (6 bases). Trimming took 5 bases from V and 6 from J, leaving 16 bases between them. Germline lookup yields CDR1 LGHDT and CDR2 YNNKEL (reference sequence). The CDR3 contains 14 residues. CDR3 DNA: TGTGCCAGCAGCTTCAACAGGGTCCAAGCTGAAGCTTTCTTT. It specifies CASSFNRVQAEAFF.

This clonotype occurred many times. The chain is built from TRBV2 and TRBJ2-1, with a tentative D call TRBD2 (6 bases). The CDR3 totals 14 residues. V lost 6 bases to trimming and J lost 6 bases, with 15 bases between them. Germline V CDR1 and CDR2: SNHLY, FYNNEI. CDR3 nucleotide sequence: TGTGCCAGCAGATCTAGACTAGTCCTCAATGAGCAGTTCTTC. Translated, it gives CASRSRLVLNEQFF.

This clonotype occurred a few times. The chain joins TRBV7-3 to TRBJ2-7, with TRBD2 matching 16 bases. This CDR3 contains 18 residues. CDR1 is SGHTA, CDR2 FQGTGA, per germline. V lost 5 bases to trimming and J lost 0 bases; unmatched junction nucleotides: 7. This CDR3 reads CASSPSGLAGGSSYEQYV. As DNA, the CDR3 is TGTGCCAGCAGCCCTTCGGGACTAGCGGGAGGGAGCTCCTACGAGCAGTACGTC.

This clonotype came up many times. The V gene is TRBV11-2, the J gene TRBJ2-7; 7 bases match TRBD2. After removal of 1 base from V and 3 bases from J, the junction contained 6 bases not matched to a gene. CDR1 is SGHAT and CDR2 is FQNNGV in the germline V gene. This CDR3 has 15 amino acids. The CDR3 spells CASSLGGGVSYEQYV. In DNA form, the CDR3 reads TGTGCCAGCAGCTTAGGGGGGGGGGTCAGCTACGAGCAGTACGTC.

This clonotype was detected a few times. CDR3 sequence (DNA): TGTGCCAGCCTTTCCGGCGAGACAGGGGTAAATCAGCCCCAGCATTTT. Its protein product is CASLSGETGVNQPQHF. V is TRBV6-2 or TRBV6-3 and J is TRBJ1-5, with 8 positions matching TRBD1. V shed 8 bases, J shed 4 bases, and the junction held 13 bases outside the gene matches. The germline V gene has CDR1 MNHEY and CDR2 SVGEGT. This CDR3 region has 16 residues.